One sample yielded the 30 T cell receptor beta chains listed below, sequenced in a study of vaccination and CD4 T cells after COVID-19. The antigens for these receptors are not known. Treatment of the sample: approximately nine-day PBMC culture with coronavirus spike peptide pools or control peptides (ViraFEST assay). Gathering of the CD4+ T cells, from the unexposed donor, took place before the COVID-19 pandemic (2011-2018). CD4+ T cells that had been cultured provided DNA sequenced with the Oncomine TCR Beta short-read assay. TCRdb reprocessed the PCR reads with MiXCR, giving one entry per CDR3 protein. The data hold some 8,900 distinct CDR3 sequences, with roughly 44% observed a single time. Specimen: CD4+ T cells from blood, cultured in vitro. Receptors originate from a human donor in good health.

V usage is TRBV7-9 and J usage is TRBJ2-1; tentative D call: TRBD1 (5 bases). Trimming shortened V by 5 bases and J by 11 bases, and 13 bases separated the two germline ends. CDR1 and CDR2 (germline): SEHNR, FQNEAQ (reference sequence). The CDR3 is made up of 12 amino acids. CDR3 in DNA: TGTGCCAGCAGCCGGACGGACATAAAGCAGTTCTTC. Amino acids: CASSRTDIKQFF.

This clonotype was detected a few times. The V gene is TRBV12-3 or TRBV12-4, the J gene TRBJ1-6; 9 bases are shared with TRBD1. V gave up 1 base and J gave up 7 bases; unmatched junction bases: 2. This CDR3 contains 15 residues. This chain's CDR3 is CASSLGGTGNSPLHF. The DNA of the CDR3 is TGTGCCAGCAGTTTAGGGGGGACAGGGAATTCACCCCTCCACTTT.

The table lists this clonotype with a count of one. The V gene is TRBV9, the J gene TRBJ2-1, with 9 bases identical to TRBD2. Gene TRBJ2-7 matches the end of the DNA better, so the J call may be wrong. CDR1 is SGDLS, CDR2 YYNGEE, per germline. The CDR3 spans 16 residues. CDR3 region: CASSVGAGGRASEQYF. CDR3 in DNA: TGTGCCAGCAGCGTAGGGGCTGGCGGGAGGGCCAGCGAGCAGTACTTC.

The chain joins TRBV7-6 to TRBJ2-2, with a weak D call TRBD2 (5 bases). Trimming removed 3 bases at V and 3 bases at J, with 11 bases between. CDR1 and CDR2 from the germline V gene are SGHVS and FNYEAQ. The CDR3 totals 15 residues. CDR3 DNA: TGTGCCAGCAGCTTTTCGGGGTTGGACACCGGGGAGCTGTTTTTT. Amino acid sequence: CASSFSGLDTGELFF. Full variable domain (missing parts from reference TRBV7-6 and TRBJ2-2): GAGVSQSPRYKVTKRGQDVALRCDPISGHVSLYWYRQALGQGPEFLTYFNYEAQQDKSGLPNDRFSAERPEGSISTLTIQRTEQRDSAMYRCASSFSGLDTGELFFGEGSRLTVL.

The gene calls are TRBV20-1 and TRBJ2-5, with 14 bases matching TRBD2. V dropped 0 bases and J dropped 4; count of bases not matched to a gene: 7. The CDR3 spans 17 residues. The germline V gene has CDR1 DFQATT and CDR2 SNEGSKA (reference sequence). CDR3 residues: CSARDEKGLAGGETQYF. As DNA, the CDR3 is TGCAGTGCTAGAGATGAAAAAGGACTAGCGGGGGGAGAGACCCAGTACTTC.

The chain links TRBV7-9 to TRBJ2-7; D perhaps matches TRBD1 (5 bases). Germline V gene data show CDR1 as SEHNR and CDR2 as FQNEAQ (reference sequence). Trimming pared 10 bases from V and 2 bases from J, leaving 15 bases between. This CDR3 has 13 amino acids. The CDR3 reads CATQGTVPYEQYF. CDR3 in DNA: TGTGCCACCCAGGGTACGGTCCCCTACGAGCAGTACTTC. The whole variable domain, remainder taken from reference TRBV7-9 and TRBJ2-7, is DTGVSQNPRHKITKRGQNVTFRCDPISEHNRLYWYRQTLGQGPEFLTYFQNEAQLEKSRLLSDRFSAERPKGSFSTLEIQRTEQGDSAMYLCATQGTVPYEQYFGPGTRLTVT.

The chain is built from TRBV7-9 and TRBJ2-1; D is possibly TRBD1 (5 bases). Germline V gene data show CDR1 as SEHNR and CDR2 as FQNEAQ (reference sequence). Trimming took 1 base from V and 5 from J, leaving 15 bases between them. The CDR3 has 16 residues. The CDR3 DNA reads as TGTGCCAGCAGCTTAGTTGTGGGGCCCCGACACAATGAGCAGTTCTTC. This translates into CASSLVVGPRHNEQFF.

The CDR3 here is CASSPIPGFSTEAFF. DNA for the CDR3: TGTGCCAGCAGTCCGATACCGGGTTTTAGCACTGAAGCTTTCTTT. J is TRBJ1-1 and V is TRBV12-3 or TRBV12-4; no clear D gene. The CDR3 is 15 amino acids. Trimming pared 5 bases from V and 4 bases from J, leaving 17 bases between.

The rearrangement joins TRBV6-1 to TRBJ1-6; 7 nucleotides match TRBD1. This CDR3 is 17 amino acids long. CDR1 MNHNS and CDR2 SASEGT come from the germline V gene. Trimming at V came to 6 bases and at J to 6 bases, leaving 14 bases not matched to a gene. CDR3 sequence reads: CASRPNNRGGSNSPLHF. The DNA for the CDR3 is TGTGCCAGCAGGCCCAACAACAGGGGAGGAAGTAATTCACCCCTCCACTTT.

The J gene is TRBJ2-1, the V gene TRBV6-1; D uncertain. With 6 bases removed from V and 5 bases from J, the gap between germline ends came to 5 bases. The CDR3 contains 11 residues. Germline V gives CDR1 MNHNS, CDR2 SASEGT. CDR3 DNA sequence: TGTGCCAGCAGGCTCGACAATGAGCAGTTCTTC. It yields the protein CASRLDNEQFF.

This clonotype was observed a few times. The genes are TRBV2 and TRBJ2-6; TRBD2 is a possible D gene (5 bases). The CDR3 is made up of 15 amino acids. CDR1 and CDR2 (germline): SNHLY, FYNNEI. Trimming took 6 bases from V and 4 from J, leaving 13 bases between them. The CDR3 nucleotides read TGTGCCAGCAGACTAGAGGTGGTCGGGGCCAACGTCCTGACTTTC. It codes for CASRLEVVGANVLTF.

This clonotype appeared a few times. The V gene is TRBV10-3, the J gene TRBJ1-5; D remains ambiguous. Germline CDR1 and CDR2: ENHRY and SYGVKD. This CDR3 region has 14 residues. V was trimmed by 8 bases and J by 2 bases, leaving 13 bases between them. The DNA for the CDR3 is TGTGCCATCTCGGCCGAGAAGGGCAATCAGCCCCAGCATTTT. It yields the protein CAISAEKGNQPQHF.

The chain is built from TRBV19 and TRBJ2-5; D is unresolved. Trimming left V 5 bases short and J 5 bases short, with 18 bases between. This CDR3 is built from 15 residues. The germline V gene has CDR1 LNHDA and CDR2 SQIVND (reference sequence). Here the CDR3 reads CASSSKFRKVETQYF. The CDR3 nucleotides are TGTGCCAGTAGTTCCAAGTTTAGGAAGGTCGAGACCCAGTACTTC.

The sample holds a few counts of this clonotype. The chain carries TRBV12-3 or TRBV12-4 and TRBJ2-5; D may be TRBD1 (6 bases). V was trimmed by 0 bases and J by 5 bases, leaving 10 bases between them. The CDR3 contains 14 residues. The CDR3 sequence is CASSLATGPETQYF. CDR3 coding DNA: TGTGCCAGCAGTTTAGCGACAGGCCCGGAGACCCAGTACTTC.

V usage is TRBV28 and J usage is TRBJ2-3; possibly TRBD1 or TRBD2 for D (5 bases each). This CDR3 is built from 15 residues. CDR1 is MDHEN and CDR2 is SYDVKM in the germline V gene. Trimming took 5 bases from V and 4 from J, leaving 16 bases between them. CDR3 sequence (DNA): TGTGCCAGCAGTCTCCCCACGACGGGACCAGATACGCAGTATTTT. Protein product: CASSLPTTGPDTQYF.

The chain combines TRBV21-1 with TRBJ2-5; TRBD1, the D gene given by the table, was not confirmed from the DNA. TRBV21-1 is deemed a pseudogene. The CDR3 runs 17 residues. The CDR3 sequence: CASRTGRGTGDTETQYF. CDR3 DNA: TGTGCCAGCAGAACGGGTCGGGGCACAGGGGATACAGAGACCCAGTACTTC.

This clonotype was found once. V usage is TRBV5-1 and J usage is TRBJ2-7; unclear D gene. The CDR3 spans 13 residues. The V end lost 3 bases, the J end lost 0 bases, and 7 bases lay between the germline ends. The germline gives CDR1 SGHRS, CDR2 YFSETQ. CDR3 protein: CASSSKVSYEQYF. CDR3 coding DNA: TGCGCCAGCAGCTCCAAAGTCTCCTACGAGCAGTACTTC.

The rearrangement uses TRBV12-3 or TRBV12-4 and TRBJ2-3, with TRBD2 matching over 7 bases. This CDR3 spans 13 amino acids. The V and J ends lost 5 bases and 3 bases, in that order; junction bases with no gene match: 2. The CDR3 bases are TGTGCCAGCAGTGGGCGGGAGACAGATACGCAGTATTTT. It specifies CASSGRETDTQYF.

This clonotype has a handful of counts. Here the CDR3 reads CSARVGGVETQYF. The CDR3 nucleotides are TGCAGTGCTAGGGTCGGGGGCGTGGAGACCCAGTACTTC. The J gene is TRBJ2-5, the V gene TRBV20-1; TRBD1 or TRBD2 may be the D gene (6 bases each). Germline CDR1 and CDR2: DFQATT and SNEGSKA (reference sequence). CDR3 length: 13 residues. V was shortened by 3 bases and J by 5 bases, with 13 bases between the two germline ends.

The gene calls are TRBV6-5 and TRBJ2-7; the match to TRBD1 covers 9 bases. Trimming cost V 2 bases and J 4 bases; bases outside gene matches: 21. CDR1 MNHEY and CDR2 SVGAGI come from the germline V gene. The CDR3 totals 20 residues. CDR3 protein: CASSYMRPETTGGTGYEQYF. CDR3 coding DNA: TGTGCCAGCAGTTACATGAGGCCGGAGACGACAGGGGGGACGGGGTACGAGCAGTACTTC.

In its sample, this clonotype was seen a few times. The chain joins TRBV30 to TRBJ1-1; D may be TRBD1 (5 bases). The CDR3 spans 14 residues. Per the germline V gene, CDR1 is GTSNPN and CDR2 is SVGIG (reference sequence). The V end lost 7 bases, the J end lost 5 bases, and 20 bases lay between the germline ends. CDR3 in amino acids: CALYDLGAGTEAFF. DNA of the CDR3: TGTGCCTTATACGACCTCGGGGCAGGAACTGAAGCTTTCTTT.

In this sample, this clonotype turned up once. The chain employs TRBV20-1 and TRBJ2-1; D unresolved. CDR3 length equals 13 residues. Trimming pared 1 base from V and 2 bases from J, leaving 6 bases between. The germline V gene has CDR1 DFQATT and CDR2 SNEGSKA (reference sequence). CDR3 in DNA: TGCAGTGCTAGAGCCGATCCCTACAATGAGCAGTTCTTC. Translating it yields CSARADPYNEQFF.

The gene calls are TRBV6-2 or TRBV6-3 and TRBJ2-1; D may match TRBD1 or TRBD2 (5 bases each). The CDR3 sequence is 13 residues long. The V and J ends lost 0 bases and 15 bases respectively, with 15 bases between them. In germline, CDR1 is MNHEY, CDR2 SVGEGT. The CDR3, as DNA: TGTGCCAGCAGTTACTCTCGTGGGGGTCGGTTGTTCTTC. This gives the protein CASSYSRGGRLFF.

The CDR3 is CASSLGGTGQAVYGYTF. DNA for the CDR3: TGCGCCAGCAGCTTGGGGGGAACCGGACAGGCCGTGTATGGCTACACCTTC. This chain connects TRBV5-1 to TRBJ1-2; TRBD1 matches at 7 bases. The CDR3 is 17 amino acids. Germline V lookup: CDR1 SGHRS, CDR2 YFSETQ. Germline trimming cut 0 bases from V and 5 bases from J; bases unmatched to any gene: 13.

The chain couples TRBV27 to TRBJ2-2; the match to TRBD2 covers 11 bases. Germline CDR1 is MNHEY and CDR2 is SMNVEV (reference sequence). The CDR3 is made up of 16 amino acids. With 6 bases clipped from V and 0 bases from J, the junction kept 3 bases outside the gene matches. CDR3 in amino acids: CASRSSGRANTGELFF. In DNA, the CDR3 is TGTGCCAGCAGGAGTAGCGGGAGGGCGAACACCGGGGAGCTGTTTTTT.

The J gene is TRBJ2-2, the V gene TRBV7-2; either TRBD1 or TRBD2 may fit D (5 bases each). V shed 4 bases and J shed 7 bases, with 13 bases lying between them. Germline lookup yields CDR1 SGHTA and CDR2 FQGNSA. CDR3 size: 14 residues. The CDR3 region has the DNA TGTGCCAGCAGCTCGGGACCCCCAGTCGGGGAGCTGTTTTTT. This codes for CASSSGPPVGELFF.

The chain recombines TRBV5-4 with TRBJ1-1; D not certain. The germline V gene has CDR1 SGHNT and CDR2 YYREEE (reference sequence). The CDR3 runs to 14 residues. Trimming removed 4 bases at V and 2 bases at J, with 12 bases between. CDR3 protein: CASSLTRQNTEAFF. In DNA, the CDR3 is TGTGCCAGCAGCCTCACTCGACAAAACACTGAAGCTTTCTTT.

CDR3 region: CASSSYSDRDGYGYTF. The CDR3 DNA sequence: TGTGCCAGCAGCTCGTACTCGGACCGGGACGGCTATGGCTACACCTTC. The chain links TRBV11-2 to TRBJ1-2, with D maybe TRBD1 (5 bases). Trimming took off 4 bases at V and 4 bases at J, with 19 bases between the two ends. Germline V CDR1 and CDR2: SGHAT, FQNNGV. The length of the CDR3 is 16 residues.

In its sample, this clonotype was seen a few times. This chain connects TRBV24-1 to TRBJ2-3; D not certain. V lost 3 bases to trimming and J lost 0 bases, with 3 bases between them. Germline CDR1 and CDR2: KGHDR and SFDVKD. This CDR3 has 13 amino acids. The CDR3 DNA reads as TGTGCCACCAGTGATCCGAGCACAGATACGCAGTATTTT. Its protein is CATSDPSTDTQYF.

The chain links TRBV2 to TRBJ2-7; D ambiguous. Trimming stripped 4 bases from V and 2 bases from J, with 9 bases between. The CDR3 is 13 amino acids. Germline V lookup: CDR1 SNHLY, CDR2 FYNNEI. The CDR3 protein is CASSVGGPYEQYF. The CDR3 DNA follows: TGTGCCAGCAGTGTAGGCGGACCCTACGAGCAGTACTTC.